This T cell receptor (beta chain) was sequenced during a study of graft-versus-host responses after intestinal transplantation. About the research overall: Anti-thymocyte globulin induction preceded three to four years of tacrolimus and steroid maintenance in all recipients.

For this clone: The antigen is not known.

Study observations and caveats: Subjects displaying graft-donor T cell macrochimerism possessed elevated graft-versus-host to host-versus-graft clonal ratios inside allografts. Present in recipient marrow, GvH clones included some that appeared first in ileum or blood. Researchers found peak circulating GvH clone levels linked to early post-transplant HvG declines.

Measured with immunoSEQ multiplex PCR; TCRdb has only the in-frame clones, and not every one. This table has 23,000 or so clones, just over 90% appearing once. This TCR was sampled from a human patient who received an intestinal transplant, so some T cells may come from the graft donor. The specimen was PBMCs, collected 18 days after transplant.

CDR3 DNA: TGTGCCAGCAGCGTAGAGGGGTCATGGGATGGCTACACCTTC. It codes for CASSVEGSWDGYTF. The chain has TRBV9 and TRBJ1-2; TRBD1 is a possible D gene (5 bases). The CDR3 is made up of 14 amino acids. Germline CDR1 is SGDLS and CDR2 is YYNGEE. Trimming stripped 0 bases from V and 6 bases from J, with 12 bases between.